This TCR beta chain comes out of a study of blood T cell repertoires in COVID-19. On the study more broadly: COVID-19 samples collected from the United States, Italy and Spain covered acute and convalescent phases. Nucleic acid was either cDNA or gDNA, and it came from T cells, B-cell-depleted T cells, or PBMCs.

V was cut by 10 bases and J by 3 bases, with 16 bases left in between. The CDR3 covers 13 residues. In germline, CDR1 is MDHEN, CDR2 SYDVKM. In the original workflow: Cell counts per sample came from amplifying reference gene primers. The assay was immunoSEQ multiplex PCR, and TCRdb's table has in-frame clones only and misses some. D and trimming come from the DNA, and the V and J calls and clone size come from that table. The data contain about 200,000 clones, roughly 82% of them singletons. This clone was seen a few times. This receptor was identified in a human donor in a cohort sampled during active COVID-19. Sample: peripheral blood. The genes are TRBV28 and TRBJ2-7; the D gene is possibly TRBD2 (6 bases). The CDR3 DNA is TGTGCCACCCAGGGAGGCCCTTTCTACGAGCAGTACTTC. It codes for CATQGGPFYEQYF.